This T cell receptor beta chain comes out of a study of OX40 agonist ivuxolimab in advanced cancers. The protocol was immunoSEQ multiplex PCR, while the TCRdb copy is restricted to in-frame clones and leaves out a portion. This sample has about 62,000 clones, with about 91% found just once. The sequenced sample was CD4+ or CD8+ T cells sorted from blood, obtained in a trial of the OX40 agonist ivuxolimab. This receptor was taken from an adult with an advanced solid tumor such as melanoma, head and neck, liver or kidney cancer.

CDR3 loop: CSADDRDSGNTIYF. The CDR3 bases are TGCAGCGCAGATGACAGGGACTCTGGAAACACCATATATTTT. The V and J genes are TRBV29-1 and TRBJ1-3; 7 positions agree with TRBD1. Per germline, CDR1 SQVTM and CDR2 ANQGSEA. The CDR3 has 14 residues. The V and J ends lost 7 bases and 0 bases, in that order; junction bases with no gene match: 6.